This is a list of T cell receptor beta chains from one sample in a study of identical twins. TCRdb recomputed calls from the 5' RACE reads with MiXCR, one row per CDR3 protein. Seen here are a few hundred thousand distinct CDR3 sequences, just under 9.5% observed once, and the top ten hold 6% to 8.5%. These data were also reused for a study on yellow fever vaccine responses in identical twins.

Material: CD8+ T cells sorted from blood. These receptors all stem from a woman between 18 and 29 years old in good health. Each CDR3 is given with its conserved first and last residue. Fields, in order: D gene, clone size, J gene, V gene, CDR3 DNA, CDR3 protein. D genes are given only for firm matches. Clone sizes are given selectively: once, few, many, or a class where the clone is expanded.

TRBD2,many,TRBJ2-3,TRBV5-6,TGTGCCAGCAGCTATTGGACTAGCGGGATGGCAGATACGCAGTATTTT,CASSYWTSGMADTQYF
-,-,TRBJ2-4,TRBV28,TGTGCCAGCAGTTTTTTCAGATACATTCAGTACTTC,CASSFFRYIQYF
TRBD1,-,TRBJ2-7,TRBV9,TGTGCCAGCAGCCCAGGGGGCAACTACGAGCAGTACTTC,CASSPGGNYEQYF
-,many,TRBJ1-2,TRBV29-1,TGCAGCGTACTCCCACCCCTGACAGACATCGATGGCTACACCTTC,CSVLPPLTDIDGYTF
-,many,TRBJ1-2,TRBV24-1,TGTGCCACCCGGGCCCCGGGTGGCGATGGCTACACCTTC,CATRAPGGDGYTF
TRBD1,many,TRBJ1-2,TRBV9,TGTGCCAGCAGCGCTTCCGGGACAGGCAATAACTATGGCTACACCTTC,CASSASGTGNNYGYTF
TRBD2,many,TRBJ2-7,TRBV29-1,TGCAGCGTTGTTTACGGGAGGACCTACGAGCAGTACTTC,CSVVYGRTYEQYF
-,many,TRBJ2-2,TRBV10-3,TGTGCCATCAAGCCCGGGGCCACCGGGGAGCTGTTTTTT,CAIKPGATGELFF
-,-,TRBJ1-5,TRBV2,TGTGCCAGCAGTGATCCGACAGCTCTTAACTCTTTCAATCAGCCCCAGCATTTT,CASSDPTALNSFNQPQHF
TRBD2,-,TRBJ2-7,TRBV29-1,TGCAGCGTTCCAGCGGGAGCCCACGAGCAGTACTTC,CSVPAGAHEQYF
-,-,TRBJ2-1,TRBV20-1,TGCAGTACAGCTACAGGGTTGGCTGAGCAGTTCTTC,CSTATGLAEQFF
TRBD2,many,TRBJ2-1,TRBV12-3/TRBV12-4,TGTGCCAGCAGATCCGGGACTAGCTACCATGAGCAGTTCTTC,CASRSGTSYHEQFF
-,few,TRBJ2-5,TRBV18,TGTGCCAGCTCACCTTCACGTGGGGAGACCCAGTACTTC,CASSPSRGETQYF
-,few,TRBJ2-1,TRBV28,TGTGCCAGCAGTTCGCCTGATTCGGGCGTACCAATTGCGAATGAGCAGTTCTTC,CASSSPDSGVPIANEQFF
-,many,TRBJ2-1,TRBV7-9,TGTGCCAGCAGCAGCTGGCGTGACAATGAGCAGTTCTTC,CASSSWRDNEQFF
-,-,TRBJ2-7,TRBV11-2,TGTGCCAGCAGCGTTTACCGGGGTACCTACGGCGAGCAGTACTTC,CASSVYRGTYGEQYF
-,-,TRBJ2-7,TRBV10-3,TGTGCCATCACCTCGGGACCCACCTACGAGCAGTACTTC,CAITSGPTYEQYF
TRBD2,few,TRBJ2-1,TRBV7-2,TGTGCCAGCAGCTTAATTAGCGGGGGTTTCGATTGGGAGTTCTTC,CASSLISGGFDWEFF
-,few,TRBJ2-7,TRBV27,TGTGCCAGCAGTTTACAGGCTCTCCCCTACGAGCAGTACTTC,CASSLQALPYEQYF
-,many,TRBJ1-2,TRBV12-5,TGTGCTAGTGGTTTGGAGGACAGATACTTTAGCTATGGCTACACCTTC,CASGLEDRYFSYGYTF
TRBD2,many,TRBJ2-3,TRBV28,TGTGCCAGCAGTCCACGACTAGCGGGCACAGATACGCAGTATTTT,CASSPRLAGTDTQYF
-,many,TRBJ2-1,TRBV7-9,TGTGCCAGCAGAAAAAACCGAGTCGAAGGAACCTACAATGAGCAGTTCTTC,CASRKNRVEGTYNEQFF
-,-,TRBJ2-7,TRBV25-1,TGTGCCAGCAGTCCCTACCAGAGGAGGAATATACGCAAGGGTGTTATAGTACGCGAGCAGTACTTC,CASSPYQRRNIRKGVIVREQYF
-,-,TRBJ2-7,TRBV3-1,TGTGCCAGCAGCCCTTCCCTTAAGATCGGGACCCCGAATTACGAGCAGTACTTC,CASSPSLKIGTPNYEQYF
TRBD2,few,TRBJ2-1,TRBV20-1,TGCAGTGCTAGAGTCGCACTCACCTCTAGCGGGAGTTTCCCTCCTCTCTACAATGAGCAGTTCTTC,CSARVALTSSGSFPPLYNEQFF
-,few,TRBJ2-3,TRBV5-1,TGCGCCAGCAGCGGGGGCTTCTTTTATACAGATACGCAGTATTTT,CASSGGFFYTDTQYF
-,-,TRBJ1-4,TRBV27,TGTGCCAGCAGCCTCTTTTCAGCTGCGAGGGATGAAAAACTGTTTTTT,CASSLFSAARDEKLFF
-,few,TRBJ2-1,TRBV5-5,TGTGCCAGCAGCCTCGGACCCCTTGGGGTCGGTGAGCAGTTCTTC,CASSLGPLGVGEQFF
TRBD1,-,TRBJ1-6,TRBV9,TGTGCCAGCAGCGCAGGATCAGGGGGAAATTCACCCCTCCACTTT,CASSAGSGGNSPLHF
TRBD2,few,TRBJ2-5,TRBV20-1,TGCAGTGCTAGAACCAACTCGGGGACTAGCGGGATGCAAGAGACCCAGTACTTC,CSARTNSGTSGMQETQYF
TRBD2,many,TRBJ2-1,TRBV5-1,TGCGCCAGCAGCGACCCGACTAGCGGGAGGCATGAGCAGTTCTTC,CASSDPTSGRHEQFF
-,-,TRBJ2-1,TRBV7-9,TGTGCCAGCAGCCCCGAGATCTTACAGTTCTTC,CASSPEILQFF
-,few,TRBJ2-3,TRBV4-1,TGCGCCAGCAGCCAAGATAACCTAGAAAGTCTATCAGATACGCAGTATTTT,CASSQDNLESLSDTQYF
TRBD1,many,TRBJ2-7,TRBV20-1,TGCAGTGCTAGAAGGGACAGGGGAGCCCACGAGCAGTACTTC,CSARRDRGAHEQYF
-,-,TRBJ1-2,TRBV13,TGTGCCAGCAGTTATCAGGGGCGCTATGGCTACACCTTC,CASSYQGRYGYTF
-,many,TRBJ2-1,TRBV12-5,TGTGCTAGTGGTTTGGTACTTGGGGGGGCTCACAATGAGCAGTTCTTC,CASGLVLGGAHNEQFF
TRBD2,-,TRBJ2-3,TRBV12-3/TRBV12-4,TGTGCCAGCAGGCAATTACTAGCGGGGAGCACAGATACGCAGTATTTT,CASRQLLAGSTDTQYF
TRBD1,many,TRBJ2-1,TRBV10-3,TGTGCCATCAGTGGGATGACAGGGGGCTTAGAGGGATACAATGAGCAGTTCTTC,CAISGMTGGLEGYNEQFF
-,many,TRBJ2-3,TRBV10-2,TGCGCCAGCAGTGTGGCCTTGCGCACAGATACGCAGTATTTT,CASSVALRTDTQYF
-,few,TRBJ2-7,TRBV29-1,TGCAGCGTTGTTGGGGGATCCCCCTACGAGCAGTACTTC,CSVVGGSPYEQYF
TRBD2,many,TRBJ2-1,TRBV20-1,TGCAGTGCTAGAGCGCTAGCGGGGGGCGACAATGAGCAGTTCTTC,CSARALAGGDNEQFF
-,many,TRBJ2-7,TRBV29-1,TGCAGCGTTGAACTGACAGGTTCGGACTACTACGAGCAGTACTTC,CSVELTGSDYYEQYF
TRBD2,-,TRBJ2-1,TRBV2,TGTGCCTTCTGTTTAGCGAACCGACTAGCGGACTCCTACAATGAGCAGTTCTTC,CAFCLANRLADSYNEQFF
TRBD2,few,TRBJ2-1,TRBV4-2,TGTGCCAGCAGCGACCGGGAGGCCAATGAGCAGTTCTTC,CASSDREANEQFF
TRBD1,-,TRBJ2-7,TRBV30,TGTGCCTGGAGAGGCAGGGGGTACGAGCAGTACTTC,CAWRGRGYEQYF
-,few,TRBJ2-5,TRBV30,TGTGCCTGGAGGGAGGGACACTCAGAGACCCAGTACTTC,CAWREGHSETQYF
TRBD1,-,TRBJ2-1,TRBV18,TGTGCCAGCTCACCCGGGACAGGGACGTACAATGAGCAGTTCTTC,CASSPGTGTYNEQFF
-,-,TRBJ2-3,TRBV12-3/TRBV12-4,TGTGCCAGCAGACATCAGGGTATTGGGAAAAAAAGCACAGATACGCAGTATTTT,CASRHQGIGKKSTDTQYF
TRBD1,-,TRBJ1-5,TRBV15,TGTGCCACCCGACAGGGGGGCAATCAGCCCCAGCATTTT,CATRQGGNQPQHF
-,many,TRBJ1-4,TRBV5-1,TGCGCCAGCAGCGCGGACCAGGACATCAATGAAAAACTGTTTTTT,CASSADQDINEKLFF
-,few,TRBJ1-1,TRBV20-1,TGCAGTGCTGCCAGAAACTCGAACACTGAAGCTTTCTTT,CSAARNSNTEAFF
-,many,TRBJ2-2,TRBV20-1,TGCAGTGCTAGCGGGGTGAACACCGGGGAGCTGTTTTTT,CSASGVNTGELFF
-,many,TRBJ2-7,TRBV7-2,TGTGCCAGCAGCTTAGCGGGGTACGGACAGAGCCTCTACGAGCAGTACTTC,CASSLAGYGQSLYEQYF
-,-,TRBJ2-1,TRBV28,TGTGCCAGCAGCTTGGGGCTGGGCTGGAATGAGCAGTTCTTC,CASSLGLGWNEQFF
TRBD1,few,TRBJ2-2,TRBV20-1,TGCAGTGCAAAGGGACAGGGGGACACCGGGGAGCTGTTTTTT,CSAKGQGDTGELFF
-,-,TRBJ2-7,TRBV7-9,TGTGCCAGCAGCCTTCCTGGACAGTACGAGCAGTACTTC,CASSLPGQYEQYF
TRBD2,many,TRBJ2-1,TRBV20-1,TGCAGTAGAATTAGCGGGAAGGGTTACAATGAGCAGTTCTTC,CSRISGKGYNEQFF
TRBD2,many,TRBJ2-3,TRBV12-3/TRBV12-4,TGTGCCAGCAGTTCCCGGACTAGCGGGACAGATACGCAGTATTTT,CASSSRTSGTDTQYF
-,-,TRBJ2-1,TRBV7-7,TGTGCTAGCAGCCCGACTAGGGTCGATGAGCAGTTCTTC,CASSPTRVDEQFF
-,many,TRBJ1-2,TRBV20-1,TGCAGTGCTAGAGATTTAAGGACAGAGCCGCCTAACTATGGCTACACCTTC,CSARDLRTEPPNYGYTF